Below, 17 T cell receptor beta chains from the same sample are listed, as sequenced in a study of T cells in Graves' hyperthyroidism and ophthalmopathy. Amplification targeted TCR beta CDR3 regions from RNA transcripts. Using the HTBI primer set, a first-round RT-PCR was run on the TCR CDR3. TCRdb independently ran MiXCR on the multiplex PCR reads; one entry per CDR3 protein. The data hold 380,000 or so distinct CDR3 sequences, with approximately 13% observed a single time. Sequencing was carried out using blood. The receptors stem from a man aged 25-40 years with Graves' hyperthyroidism that later progressed to Graves' ophthalmopathy.

In regard to this clonotype: A much larger clone is a single base away; this may be a read error. The chain uses TRBV28 and TRBJ2-7, with D hard to call. V was clipped by 7 bases and J by 5 bases, with 15 bases between them. The germline V gene has CDR1 MDHEN and CDR2 SYDVKM. The CDR3 is 13 residues long. CDR3 in DNA: TGTGCCAGCACCTTGGAGAAACTCCACGAGCAGTACTTC. It encodes CASTLEKLHEQYF.

This clonotype was observed at least ten times. The J gene is TRBJ1-5, the V gene TRBV4-1; 8 positions agree with TRBD1. Per germline, CDR1 MGHRA and CDR2 YSYEKL. The V gene end was trimmed by 1 base and the J gene end by 1 base; junction bases not matched to a gene: 0. The CDR3 contains 15 residues. In DNA form, the CDR3 reads TGCGCCAGCAGCCAAGGACAGGGGAGCAATCAGCCCCAGCATTTT. This gives the protein CASSQGQGSNQPQHF.

V usage is TRBV5-5 and J usage is TRBJ1-5; perhaps TRBD1 as D (6 bases). The CDR3 is made up of 16 amino acids. CDR1 SGHKS and CDR2 YYEKEE come from the germline V gene (reference sequence). V dropped 0 bases and J dropped 3 bases, with 13 bases sitting between them. For the CDR3, the DNA is TGTGCCAGCAGCTTGGGATTTCGGGACAACAATCAGCCCCAGCATTTT. Amino acids: CASSLGFRDNNQPQHF.

The rearrangement joins TRBV7-2 to TRBJ1-2; D may be TRBD1 (5 bases). Trimming took 5 bases from V and 8 from J, leaving 15 bases between them. The CDR3 is 13 residues long. Germline V lookup: CDR1 SGHTA, CDR2 FQGNSA. CDR3 DNA: TGTGCCAGCAGCCTGGGCGGGGGTCGGGGCTACACCTTC. The encoded protein is CASSLGGGRGYTF.

This clonotype appeared many times. The genes are TRBV2 and TRBJ1-1; the D is unclear. In germline, CDR1 is SNHLY, CDR2 FYNNEI. The CDR3 is 14 residues long. V lost 6 bases and J 11 bases, leaving 22 bases between the germline ends. In nucleotides, the CDR3 is TGTGCCAGCAGCATCCTTTTACCTCGTGGAGGGGCTTTCTTT. Translating it yields CASSILLPRGGAFF.

This clonotype was detected ten times or more. This chain joins TRBV6-1 and TRBJ2-3; TRBD2 matches at 7 bases. V gave up 5 bases and J gave up 2 bases; unmatched junction bases: 13. The CDR3 spans 17 residues. Germline-derived CDR1 and CDR2 are MNHNS and SASEGT. In nucleotides, the CDR3 is TGTGCCAGCAGTTCCCCCGTGGCGGGGGAGAACACAGATACGCAGTATTTT. This codes for CASSSPVAGENTDTQYF.

The chain joins TRBV30 to TRBJ2-6, with D hard to call. This CDR3 contains 15 residues. The V gene lost 0 bases and the J gene lost 2 bases, with 8 bases spanning the gap. Germline V gene lookup returns CDR1 GTSNPN and CDR2 SVGIG (reference sequence). In nucleotides, the CDR3 is TGTGCCTGGAGTGTAATGGCAGCTGGGGCCAACGTCCTGACTTTC. Its translation: CAWSVMAAGANVLTF.

This clonotype was counted many times. The gene calls are TRBV28 and TRBJ2-7, with D unresolved. Germline assignment: CDR1 MDHEN and CDR2 SYDVKM. This CDR3 is built from 12 residues. V lost 7 bases to trimming and J lost 2 bases, with 9 bases between them. CDR3 nucleotides: TGTGCCAGCAACAGCGATCCCTACGAGCAGTACTTC. This gives the protein CASNSDPYEQYF.

This clonotype was counted at least ten times. The J gene is TRBJ1-1, the V gene TRBV29-1; 9 bases align to TRBD1. The CDR3 covers 13 residues. V shed 7 bases and J 1 base; nucleotides not matched to a gene: 4. Germline assignment: CDR1 SQVTM and CDR2 ANQGSEA. The CDR3 DNA reads TGCAGCGGGTCGGGACAGGGGAACACTGAAGCTTTCTTT. Amino acids: CSGSGQGNTEAFF.

In this sample, this clonotype turned up once. The chain carries TRBV5-1 and TRBJ2-1; possible D gene TRBD1, 5 bases. The CDR3 spans 15 residues. The germline V and J ends were trimmed by 0 bases and 8 bases, with 15 bases remaining between them. Germline V gives CDR1 SGHRS, CDR2 YFSETQ. The CDR3 DNA is TGCGCCAGCAGCTTGGCGGACACCCCTCGGCATGAGCAGTTCTTC. Protein product: CASSLADTPRHEQFF.

The chain uses TRBV6-1 and TRBJ2-2; D is uncertain. Germline CDR1 reads MNHNS; CDR2 reads SASEGT. This CDR3 comprises 18 residues. V was trimmed by 2 bases and J by 4 bases, leaving 20 bases between them. CDR3 sequence reads: CASSEKVPGLWGTGELFF. The CDR3 DNA reads TGTGCCAGCAGTGAAAAAGTACCGGGCCTTTGGGGCACCGGGGAGCTGTTTTTT.

This clonotype was detected ten times or more. This chain uses TRBV28 with TRBJ1-5; D possibly corresponds to TRBD1 (5 bases). CDR1 and CDR2 from the germline V gene are MDHEN and SYDVKM. This CDR3 contains 14 residues. The V end lost 6 bases, the J end lost 3 bases, and 12 bases lay between the germline ends. The CDR3 sequence is CASSPGGFNQPQHF. The CDR3 region has the DNA TGTGCCAGCAGCCCGGGGGGGTTCAATCAGCCCCAGCATTTT.

There are many counts of this clonotype. The chain is built from TRBV7-9 and TRBJ2-7; weak D call: TRBD1 (6 bases). The CDR3 is 14 residues long. Germline V lookup: CDR1 SEHNR, CDR2 FQNEAQ (reference sequence). V was trimmed by 1 base and J by 3 bases, leaving 10 bases between them. The CDR3, as DNA: TGTGCCAGCAGCTTAGGGCAGGGGCACTACGAGCAGTACTTC. This gives the protein CASSLGQGHYEQYF.

This clonotype has a count of ten or more. This chain connects TRBV12-3 or TRBV12-4 to TRBJ1-2, with unresolved D. V lost 3 bases and J 5 bases, leaving 13 bases between the germline ends. The CDR3 is 14 residues long. CDR3 sequence reads: CASSFGVWVYGYTF. DNA of the CDR3: TGTGCCAGCAGTTTTGGGGTCTGGGTATATGGCTACACCTTC.

This clonotype occurred a few times. The chain employs TRBV12-3 or TRBV12-4 and TRBJ1-5; D is ambiguous. The V gene lost 3 bases and the J gene lost 3 bases, with 9 bases spanning the gap. This CDR3 has 14 amino acids. The CDR3 coding sequence is TGTGCCAGCAGTTTGGCAATGCCCAATCAGCCCCAGCATTTT. Its translation is CASSLAMPNQPQHF.

The chain couples TRBV20-1 to TRBJ2-7, with 9 bases lining up with TRBD1. The CDR3 spans 15 residues. The trim removed 0 bases at V and 4 bases at J, leaving 7 bases unmatched. The germline V gene encodes CDR1 DFQATT and CDR2 SNEGSKA (reference sequence). The DNA for the CDR3 is TGCAGTGCTAGAGATCCGGACAGGGGTGGGTACGAGCAGTACTTC. It translates to CSARDPDRGGYEQYF.

This chain uses TRBV19 with TRBJ1-2, with 7 bases fitting TRBD1. CDR3 length equals 16 residues. Trimming removed 6 bases from V and 4 bases from J; junction bases left unmatched: 14. Germline CDR1 is LNHDA and CDR2 is SQIVND (reference sequence). CDR3 coding DNA: TGTGCCAGTAGACCATGGGACAGCCCAGTGACCTATGGCTACACCTTC. Translation: CASRPWDSPVTYGYTF.